What follows are 14 T cell receptor beta chains derived from one specimen sequenced in a study of prognosis after radiotherapy for stage I lung cancer. Genomic DNA provided the template from which TCR beta CDR3 was amplified by two-round multiplex PCR. Used in first-round PCR were primers specific to each TRBV and TRBJ gene. TCRdb re-derived calls from the multiplex PCR reads in MiXCR, one entry per CDR3 protein. The data show some 15,000 distinct CDR3 sequences, around 15% seen once. The sample in question was PBMCs, obtained before or after stereotactic body radiation therapy (not recorded which). The receptors were sampled from a donor over 45 with non-small cell lung cancer.

This clonotype was observed at least ten times. As DNA, the CDR3 is TGCAGCGTTGAAGAGTGGACAGGCGGTGAAAAACTGTTTTTT. Protein product: CSVEEWTGGEKLFF. V usage is TRBV29-1 and J usage is TRBJ1-4; 7 nucleotides align to TRBD1. Germline V gene data show CDR1 as SQVTM and CDR2 as ANQGSEA. Germline trimming cut 0 bases from V and 7 bases from J; bases unmatched to any gene: 5. The CDR3 extends over 14 amino acids.

The table lists this clonotype with many counts. The rearrangement uses TRBV20-1 and TRBJ1-4, with TRBD1 identical over 11 bases. The germline V gene has CDR1 DFQATT and CDR2 SNEGSKA (reference sequence). V was clipped by 6 bases and J by 6 bases; unmatched bases: 3. The CDR3 length is 13 residues. CDR3 amino acids: CSAPGQGDEKLFF. CDR3 coding DNA: TGCAGTGCGCCGGGACAGGGGGATGAAAAACTGTTTTTT.

This clonotype appeared many times. This rearrangement joins TRBV6-1 to TRBJ1-4; D might be TRBD1 (5 bases). The CDR3 sequence is 13 residues long. Trimming stripped 8 bases from V and 3 bases from J, with 10 bases between. Per germline, CDR1 MNHNS and CDR2 SASEGT. The CDR3 region is CASCDRPNEKLFF. Here the CDR3 DNA reads TGTGCCAGCTGCGACAGACCTAATGAAAAACTGTTTTTT.

There are a few counts of this clonotype. The rearrangement uses TRBV6-5 and TRBJ2-7; 8 positions agree with TRBD2. The CDR3 contains 15 residues. Germline values: CDR1 MNHEY, CDR2 SVGAGI. Germline trimming cut 2 bases from V and 3 bases from J; bases unmatched to any gene: 6. The CDR3 DNA is TGTGCCAGCAGTTACCTCGGGAGGGCCGACTACGAGCAGTACTTC. Translating it yields CASSYLGRADYEQYF.

Of note for this clonotype: A much larger clone sits a single nucleotide away, making a read error possible. The chain uses TRBV19 and TRBJ1-1, with 10 bases aligning to TRBD1. CDR3 length: 15 amino acids. Germline lookup yields CDR1 LNHDA and CDR2 SQIVND (reference sequence). CDR3 sequence (DNA): TGTGCCAGTAGTTTCTCCGGGACAGGGGACACTGAAACTTTCTTT. Its translation is CASSFSGTGDTETFF.

This clonotype was seen many times. The J gene is TRBJ2-7, the V gene TRBV6-2 or TRBV6-3, with 9 bases matching TRBD2. This CDR3 contains 16 residues. Per the germline V gene, CDR1 is MNHEY and CDR2 is SVGEGT. Germline trimming cut 5 bases from V and 0 bases from J; bases unmatched to any gene: 8. The CDR3 here is CASSPLAGALSYEQYF. The CDR3, as DNA: TGTGCCAGCAGTCCTTTAGCGGGAGCCCTCTCCTACGAGCAGTACTTC.

This clonotype showed up many times. The chain joins TRBV4-3 to TRBJ2-1; D may be TRBD1 (5 bases). This CDR3 comprises 15 residues. Germline loops: CDR1 LGHNA, CDR2 YSLEER. V lost 0 bases and J 5 bases, leaving 11 bases between the germline ends. The CDR3 DNA is TGCGCCAGCAGCCAAGATGGAAGGGGCCACAATGAGCAGTTCTTC. This encodes CASSQDGRGHNEQFF.

This clonotype occurred many times. The chain recombines TRBV12-3 or TRBV12-4 with TRBJ2-7; TRBD2 matches at 10 bases. V trimming: 6 bases; J trimming: 5 bases; junction bases outside the gene matches: 4. CDR3 length: 13 residues. In DNA, the CDR3 is TGTGCCAGCAGAGCGGGAGGGCACGACGAGCAGTACTTC. Amino acids: CASRAGGHDEQYF.

This clonotype occurred many times. The chain employs TRBV5-6 and TRBJ2-7, with TRBD2 identical over 9 bases. The length of the CDR3 is 15 residues. V shed 4 bases, J shed 3 bases, and the junction held 8 bases outside the gene matches. Germline CDR1 and CDR2: SGHDT and YYEEEE. The CDR3, as DNA: TGTGCCAGCAGCACGCTAGCGGGAAGGATCTACGAGCAGTACGTC. It encodes CASSTLAGRIYEQYV.

This clonotype was recorded at least ten times. The chain couples TRBV9 to TRBJ2-7; D unresolved. V was clipped by 0 bases and J by 6 bases, with 10 bases between them. CDR3 length equals 13 residues. Germline V gene lookup returns CDR1 SGDLS and CDR2 YYNGEE. Here the CDR3 reads CASSVGTGSEQYF. The CDR3 DNA is TGTGCCAGCAGCGTAGGAACTGGGTCCGAGCAGTACTTC.

A note on this clonotype: One end of the junction does not line up with germline, which may come from a read error. The gene calls are TRBV19 and TRBJ2-7; the D gene is possibly TRBD2 (7 bases). There are 17 residues in the CDR3. The V gene's germline CDR1 is LNHDA and CDR2 SQIVND (reference sequence). The CDR3 sequence is CSSSIVGGAQFFYEQYF. The CDR3 DNA sequence: TGTTCCAGTAGTATAGTAGGGGGGGCACAGTTCTTCTACGAGCAGTACTTC.

At least ten counts were recorded for this clonotype. V and J are TRBV6-1 and TRBJ2-4, with D possibly matching TRBD1 (7 bases). The CDR3 totals 15 residues. The ends were cut back, 6 bases at V and 3 bases at J, with 15 bases in the middle. Germline CDR1 is MNHNS and CDR2 is SASEGT. The CDR3: CASSAQGTGKNIQYF. In DNA, the CDR3 is TGTGCCAGCAGCGCACAGGGGACTGGCAAAAACATTCAGTACTTC.

This clonotype was counted at least ten times. The chain links TRBV19 to TRBJ2-1; D perhaps matches TRBD2 (6 bases). V dropped 2 bases and J dropped 2 bases, with 13 bases sitting between them. The CDR3 is 16 residues long. Germline values: CDR1 LNHDA, CDR2 SQIVND (reference sequence). The CDR3 protein is CASSIQRASAYNEQFF. The CDR3 bases are TGTGCCAGTAGTATACAGCGGGCCTCCGCCTACAATGAGCAGTTCTTC.

This clonotype was observed many times. The J gene is TRBJ2-1, the V gene TRBV28; 10 nucleotides agree with TRBD2. Germline lookup yields CDR1 MDHEN and CDR2 SYDVKM. V lost 8 bases and J lost 4; bases outside the gene matches: 5. The length of the CDR3 is 14 residues. CDR3 residues: CASVLAGVYNEQFF. The CDR3, as DNA: TGTGCCAGCGTCCTAGCGGGAGTTTACAATGAGCAGTTCTTC. The full variable domain, rest sourced from reference TRBV28 and TRBJ2-1, is DVKVTQSSRYLVKRTGEKVFLECVQDMDHENMFWYRQDPGLGLRLIYFSYDVKMKEKGDIPEGYSVSREKKERFSLILESASTNQTSMYLCASVLAGVYNEQFFGPGTRLTVL.